This TCR beta chain comes out of a study of cytotoxic CD8 clonotypes in ibrutinib-treated CLL. Looking at the study overall: Enrolment comprised around twelve relapsed/refractory and roughly 15 treatment-naive patients; about 18 were IGHV unmutated.

This clone was recorded at least ten times. V lost 6 bases, J lost 10 bases, and 9 bases lay in between. The CDR3 loop spans 10 amino acids. Clones were sequenced by immunoSEQ multiplex PCR, and TCRdb holds only the in-frame ones, with some missing. The repertoire consists of 49,000 or so clones, with approximately 51% occurring once and the leading ten covering 32%. The rearrangement joins TRBV6-7 to TRBJ1-1, with a possible D match to TRBD1 (5 bases). TRBV6-7 falls under the ORF class, with uncertain function. The clonotype was recovered from a human donor with chronic lymphocytic leukemia. This specimen was PBMCs, taken after 12 months of ibrutinib treatment. CDR3 amino acids: CASRGVAAFF. CDR3 DNA: TGTGCCAGCAGGGGGGTTGCAGCTTTCTTT.